This T cell receptor beta chain stems from a study of T cell responses to AZD1222 COVID-19 vaccine. The data were produced by immunoSEQ multiplex PCR, yet TCRdb's version contains in-frame clones alone and is incomplete. The table has approximately 77,000 clones, 92% seen once. Second doses at about 4 or about 12 weeks were pooled. In germline, CDR1 is MNHEY, CDR2 SMNVEV (reference sequence). V trimming: 5 bases; J trimming: 5 bases; junction bases outside the gene matches: 11. This CDR3 comprises 16 residues. The starting material was peripheral blood, obtained 28 days after the second AZD1222 dose. The chain carries TRBV27 and TRBJ2-5; 10 nucleotides line up with TRBD2. The receptor was isolated from an adult who received the AZD1222 COVID-19 vaccine. The CDR3 DNA sequence: TGTGCCAGCAGTCCAGGGACTAGCGTTTGGGTGGAGACCCAGTACTTC. Protein sequence: CASSPGTSVWVETQYF.